Shown below are 31 T cell receptor beta chains from a single sample sequenced in a study of low-dose radiotherapy and immunotherapy resistance in tumors (dated by TCRdb to 2022 to 2024). First-strand cDNA was synthesized with Superscript III and a set of TRAV- and TRBV-specific primers, covering both TCRalpha and TCRbeta chains. TCRs were amplified for approximately 20 PCR cycles with Phusion, using a constant-region primer paired with the adapter attached to the V primers. The public reads were run again by TCRdb, first through fastp at Q25 and then through MiXCR, and only productive beta chains were kept. CDR3 protein duplicates are merged, each entry listing the most common genes and DNA. The sample table lists thousands of distinct CDR3 sequences, about 57% of them with a count of one. The ten biggest clones cover about 13% of the sample. These receptors all stem from a human donor with advanced metastatic prostate, ovarian, gallbladder or colorectal cancer (not recorded which). This table probably holds off-target reads from a library built for another chain.

The chain is built from TRBV6-4 and TRBJ2-2; 7 nucleotides match TRBD1. From germline, CDR1 is MRHNA and CDR2 SNTAGT. Trimming at V came to 6 bases and at J to 2 bases, leaving 6 bases not matched to a gene. The CDR3 is 15 residues long. The CDR3 DNA follows: TGTGCCAGCAGCCAAAAGGGGGCTAACACCGGGGAGCTGTTTTTT. This translates into CASSQKGANTGELFF.

The sample holds a few counts of this clonotype. The chain recombines TRBV9 with TRBJ2-4; 8 bases are shared with TRBD2. In germline, CDR1 is SGDLS, CDR2 YYNGEE. V dropped 0 bases and J dropped 8; count of bases not matched to a gene: 7. The CDR3 runs 15 residues. In DNA, the CDR3 is TGTGCCAGCAGCGTAGAGGGGTTCGGGAGGGACATTCAGTACTTC. It encodes CASSVEGFGRDIQYF.

The chain has TRBV23-1 and TRBJ2-7, with a weak D call TRBD1 (6 bases). TRBV23-1 is placed among ORFs of uncertain function. The length of the CDR3 is 17 residues. Trimming stripped 0 bases from V and 0 bases from J, with 15 bases between. The CDR3 region is CASSQSLAGTPSYEQYF. In nucleotides, the CDR3 is TGCGCCAGCAGTCAATCGTTGGCAGGGACACCCTCCTACGAGCAGTACTTC.

V usage is TRBV2 and J usage is TRBJ1-2; no definite D call. V lost 8 bases and J 3 bases, leaving 13 bases between the germline ends. Germline loops: CDR1 SNHLY, CDR2 FYNNEI. This CDR3 has 13 residues. The CDR3 DNA is TGTGCCAGCGGTTCAACAGTTGACTATGGCTACACCTTC. This sequence encodes CASGSTVDYGYTF.

DNA of the CDR3: TGTGCCAGCAGCAGACAGAAGAGCAATCAGCCCCAGCATTTT. Its protein is CASSRQKSNQPQHF. The rearrangement joins TRBV21-1 to TRBJ1-5; the table assigns TRBD1, which was not confirmed against the DNA. TRBV21-1 is a pseudogene segment. This CDR3 has 14 residues.

CDR3 region: CASIPNDDRDGEKLFF. In nucleotides, the CDR3 is TGTGCCAGCATCCCAAACGACGACAGGGACGGGGAAAAACTGTTTTTT. V gene TRBV9 combines with J gene TRBJ1-4; 7 positions match TRBD1. This CDR3 comprises 16 residues. The ends lost 6 bases at V and 8 bases at J; junction bases unmatched: 16. Germline V CDR1 and CDR2: SGDLS, YYNGEE.

This clonotype was seen more than once but under ten times. V gene TRBV28 combines with J gene TRBJ2-1, with D perhaps matching TRBD2 (5 bases). Germline V lookup: CDR1 MDHEN, CDR2 SYDVKM. The CDR3 is 15 residues long. Trimming removed 2 bases at V and 4 bases at J, with 12 bases between. The CDR3 region has the DNA TGTGCCAGCAGTTTAACTAGTTTTGGGTACAATGAGCAGTTCTTC. As protein: CASSLTSFGYNEQFF. Complete variable domain (other parts from reference TRBV28 and TRBJ2-1): DVKVTQSSRYLVKRTGEKVFLECVQDMDHENMFWYRQDPGLGLRLIYFSYDVKMKEKGDIPEGYSVSREKKERFSLILESASTNQTSMYLCASSLTSFGYNEQFFGPGTRLTVL.

The V and J genes are TRBV18 and TRBJ2-7, with D possibly being TRBD1 or TRBD2 (5 bases each). The germline CDR1 and CDR2 sequences are KGHSH and LQKENI. Trimming stripped 0 bases from V and 2 bases from J, with 5 bases between. This CDR3 has 13 amino acids. CDR3 region: CASSPPGPYEQYF. CDR3 DNA: TGTGCCAGCTCACCACCGGGACCCTACGAGCAGTACTTC.

This rearrangement joins TRBV2 to TRBJ2-3; 10 bases match TRBD1. Germline CDR1 and CDR2: SNHLY and FYNNEI. J was trimmed by 0 bases and V by 5 bases; bases with no gene match: 5. The CDR3 consists of 16 residues. The CDR3 loop reads CASSPTGGASTDTQYF. DNA of the CDR3: TGTGCCAGCAGTCCGACAGGGGGCGCGAGCACAGATACGCAGTATTTT.

The rearrangement links TRBV30 to TRBJ1-2; possible D gene TRBD1, 5 bases. Germline V lookup: CDR1 GTSNPN, CDR2 SVGIG (reference sequence). Trimming cost V 2 bases and J 8 bases, with 12 bases left between them. The CDR3 totals 12 residues. The CDR3 DNA sequence: TGTGCCTGGAGTCCGCAGGGTGGCGGCTACACCTTC. Its translation: CAWSPQGGGYTF.

The gene calls are TRBV6-8 and TRBJ2-7, with a tentative D call TRBD2 (6 bases). V lost 6 bases, J lost 7 bases, and 10 bases lay in between. CDR3 length equals 11 residues. Germline V gene sequence: CDR1 MNHGY, CDR2 SAAAGT. CDR3 in amino acids: CASSPGREQYF. In DNA, the CDR3 is TGTGCCAGCAGCCCCGGGAGAGAGCAGTACTTC.

The rearrangement links TRBV6-8 to TRBJ1-1; D ambiguous. The CDR3 is made up of 13 amino acids. Trimming pared 4 bases from V and 1 base from J, leaving 7 bases between. CDR1 is MNHGY and CDR2 is SAAAGT in the germline V gene. The chain's CDR3 is CASSFDWNTEAFF. In nucleotides, the CDR3 is TGTGCCAGCAGTTTCGACTGGAACACTGAAGCTTTCTTT.

This chain joins TRBV6-1 and TRBJ2-5, with D possibly matching TRBD2 (6 bases). Germline loops: CDR1 MNHNS, CDR2 SASEGT. Deletions cut 6 bases from V and 5 bases from J, with 19 bases between. The CDR3 runs to 15 residues. CDR3 region: CASRTGTLNPETQYF. CDR3 DNA sequence: TGTGCCAGCAGGACCGGGACTCTCAATCCCGAGACCCAGTACTTC.

This clonotype came up a few times. The chain is built from TRBV18 and TRBJ2-3; 13 nucleotides agree with TRBD2. J lost 9 bases, V lost 5 bases, and 8 bases had no gene match. The germline V gene encodes CDR1 KGHSH and CDR2 LQKENI. The length of the CDR3 is 15 residues. DNA for the CDR3: TGTGCCAGCTCAGGACTAGCGGGGGAACAGGTAACGCAGTATTTT. This sequence encodes CASSGLAGEQVTQYF.

The J gene is TRBJ2-5, the V gene TRBV28; TRBD2 aligns across 16 bases. V shed 5 bases, J shed 3 bases, and the junction held 3 bases outside the gene matches. The germline V gene has CDR1 MDHEN and CDR2 SYDVKM. This CDR3 is built from 16 residues. The CDR3 loop is CASSQGLAGGEETQYF. For the CDR3, the DNA is TGTGCCAGCAGTCAGGGACTAGCGGGAGGGGAAGAGACCCAGTACTTC.

The rearrangement joins TRBV19 to TRBJ1-5; 7 nucleotides align to TRBD1. The CDR3 covers 16 residues. Germline V gene lookup returns CDR1 LNHDA and CDR2 SQIVND (reference sequence). The junction had 6 bases not matched to a gene; V was cut back by 4 bases and J by 0 bases. The CDR3 DNA is TGTGCCAGTAGTAAAAGGACAGGTCCTAGCAATCAGCCCCAGCATTTT. It translates to CASSKRTGPSNQPQHF. Full variable domain (missing parts from reference TRBV19 and TRBJ1-5): DGGITQSPKYLFRKEGQNVTLSCEQNLNHDAMYWYRQDPGQGLRLIYYSQIVNDFQKGDIAEGYSVSREKKESFPLTVTSAQKNPTAFYLCASSKRTGPSNQPQHFGDGTRLSIL.

This clonotype turned up a few times. This sequence joins TRBV30 and TRBJ2-3, with 10 bases aligning to TRBD2. CDR1 GTSNPN and CDR2 SVGIG come from the germline V gene (reference sequence). The V gene end was trimmed by 3 bases and the J gene end by 2 bases; junction bases not matched to a gene: 8. The CDR3 loop spans 16 amino acids. The CDR3 here is CAWSLAGALYTDTQYF. The CDR3 DNA reads as TGTGCCTGGAGCCTAGCGGGGGCCCTTTACACAGATACGCAGTATTTT.

The chain is built from TRBV2 and TRBJ1-5; no clear D gene. In germline, CDR1 is SNHLY, CDR2 FYNNEI. Trimming left V 6 bases short and J 2 bases short, with 14 bases between. The CDR3 has 15 amino acids. The CDR3 nucleotides read TGTGCCAGCAGAATGACACCGGGAGGCAATCAGCCCCAGCATTTT. Its translation is CASRMTPGGNQPQHF.

The J gene is TRBJ1-2, the V gene TRBV7-9, with 9 positions matching TRBD1. Germline loops: CDR1 SEHNR, CDR2 FQNEAQ (reference sequence). V shed 4 bases, J shed 6 bases, and the junction held 9 bases outside the gene matches. The CDR3 totals 15 residues. In nucleotides, the CDR3 is TGTGCCAGCAGCTCGCGGGACAGGGTGTTCGATGGCTACACCTTC. Its protein is CASSSRDRVFDGYTF. Filled out from reference TRBV7-9 and TRBJ1-2, the complete variable domain reads DTGVSQNPRHKITKRGQNVTFRCDPISEHNRLYWYRQTLGQGPEFLTYFQNEAQLEKSRLLSDRFSAERPKGSFSTLEIQRTEQGDSAMYLCASSSRDRVFDGYTFGSGTRLTVV.

The chain uses TRBV4-3 and TRBJ2-1, with D maybe TRBD2 (6 bases). CDR1 and CDR2 from the germline V gene are LGHNA and YSLEER. CDR3 length: 15 residues. Trimming stripped 1 base from V and 4 bases from J, with 11 bases between. As DNA, the CDR3 is TGCGCCAGCAGCCAAGGGGAACGGGGGTACAATGAGCAGTTCTTC. This translates into CASSQGERGYNEQFF.

This rearrangement joins TRBV12-3 or TRBV12-4 to TRBJ2-7; TRBD2 agrees at 7 bases. V shed 3 bases, J shed 7 bases, and the junction held 9 bases outside the gene matches. There are 14 residues in the CDR3. In nucleotides, the CDR3 is TGTGCCAGCAGTTTCTTTGCGGGAGTGCGGGAGCAGTACTTC. Its protein product is CASSFFAGVREQYF.

CDR3 sequence: CSVWGGVGEGPQHF. In DNA form, the CDR3 reads TGCAGCGTGTGGGGGGGGGTGGGCGAAGGGCCCCAGCATTTT. This chain joins TRBV29-1 and TRBJ1-5; tentatively, D is TRBD1 (5 bases). This CDR3 spans 14 amino acids. Trimming shortened V by 6 bases and J by 9 bases, and 21 bases separated the two germline ends. The germline CDR1 and CDR2 sequences are SQVTM and ANQGSEA.

The gene calls are TRBV5-1 and TRBJ1-2; TRBD1 aligns across 8 bases. The CDR3 loop spans 14 amino acids. Germline CDR1 reads SGHRS; CDR2 reads YFSETQ. J lost 5 bases, V lost 0 bases, and 3 bases had no gene match. The CDR3 spells CASSLGDRGYGYTF. In DNA, the CDR3 is TGCGCCAGCAGCTTGGGCGACAGGGGTTATGGCTACACCTTC.

The gene calls are TRBV2 and TRBJ2-3; TRBD1 matches at 8 bases. The CDR3 is 16 residues long. Germline loops: CDR1 SNHLY, CDR2 FYNNEI. Germline trimming cut 5 bases from V and 2 bases from J; bases unmatched to any gene: 9. The chain's CDR3 is CASSLQGVGATDTQYF. CDR3 in DNA: TGTGCCAGCAGTCTACAGGGGGTAGGGGCCACAGATACGCAGTATTTT.

The chain recombines TRBV5-1 with TRBJ2-7; unclear D gene. The CDR3 extends over 14 amino acids. V lost 3 bases to trimming and J lost 5 bases, with 15 bases between them. Germline-derived CDR1 and CDR2 are SGHRS and YFSETQ. Here the CDR3 DNA reads TGCGCCAGCAGCTCCCGTTCCATTAGAGACGAGCAGTACTTC. This codes for CASSSRSIRDEQYF. Full variable domain (remainder filled in from reference TRBV5-1 and TRBJ2-7): KAGVTQTPRYLIKTRGQQVTLSCSPISGHRSVSWYQQTPGQGLQFLFEYFSETQRNKGNFPGRFSGRQFSNSRSEMNVSTLELGDSALYLCASSSRSIRDEQYFGPGTRLTVT.

This clonotype has just a few counts. CDR3 DNA: TGTGCCAGCAGCTCTAGCGGGGGGGCCTACAATGAGCAGTTCTTC. It translates to CASSSSGGAYNEQFF. The chain uses TRBV5-4 and TRBJ2-1, with 12 bases matching TRBD2. The CDR3 consists of 15 residues. The V gene's germline CDR1 is SGHNT and CDR2 YYREEE (reference sequence). The J segment lost 2 bases and the V segment lost 3 bases, leaving 0 bases of the junction unmatched.

V usage is TRBV6-5 and J usage is TRBJ2-1, with 10 bases identical to TRBD2. The CDR3 runs 16 residues. After removal of 0 bases from V and 7 bases from J, the junction contained 6 bases not matched to a gene. Per the germline V gene, CDR1 is MNHEY and CDR2 is SVGAGI. The CDR3 reads CASSYSSVSGRNEQFF. Here the CDR3 DNA reads TGTGCCAGCAGTTACTCGAGTGTTAGCGGGAGGAATGAGCAGTTCTTC.

This clonotype has only a few counts. This chain uses TRBV18 with TRBJ2-7; 8 nucleotides line up with TRBD1. V lost 9 bases and J lost 0; bases outside the gene matches: 7. The V gene's germline CDR1 is KGHSH and CDR2 LQKENI. CDR3 size: 14 residues. The CDR3 DNA follows: TGTGCCAGTGCCACAGGGGGAAGCTCCTACGAGCAGTACTTC. It encodes CASATGGSSYEQYF. Full variable domain (missing parts from reference TRBV18 and TRBJ2-7): NAGVMQNPRHLVRRRGQEARLRCSPMKGHSHVYWYRQLPEEGLKFMVYLQKENIIDESGMPKERFSAEFPKEGPSILRIQQVVRGDSAAYFCASATGGSSYEQYFGPGTRLTVT.

The chain couples TRBV29-1 to TRBJ2-1, with D possibly matching TRBD2 (7 bases). The CDR3 is 14 residues long. V was cut by 7 bases and J by 6 bases, with 19 bases left in between. CDR1 is SQVTM and CDR2 is ANQGSEA in the germline V gene. CDR3 sequence reads: CSARLGGASNEQFF. In nucleotides, the CDR3 is TGCAGCGCCCGGTTGGGGGGGGCCTCCAATGAGCAGTTCTTC.

Only a few counts were recorded for this clonotype. The CDR3, as DNA: TGTGCCAGCAGCCAAGAATTCCATGGACAGATCAACACTGAAGCTTTCTTT. This sequence encodes CASSQEFHGQINTEAFF. This chain uses TRBV14 with TRBJ1-1, with a tentative D call TRBD1 (6 bases). The CDR3 contains 17 residues. Germline V gene lookup returns CDR1 SGHDN and CDR2 FVKESK. V lost 0 bases to trimming and J lost 2 bases, with 16 bases between them.

This clonotype was seen more than once but under ten times. The V gene is TRBV29-1, the J gene TRBJ1-1; 8 bases agree with TRBD1. Germline lookup yields CDR1 SQVTM and CDR2 ANQGSEA. V shed 6 bases, J shed 5 bases, and the junction held 5 bases outside the gene matches. The length of the CDR3 is 12 residues. Written as DNA, the CDR3 is TGCAGCGTCGCAGGGGGCCGGACTGAAGCTTTCTTT. Protein sequence: CSVAGGRTEAFF.